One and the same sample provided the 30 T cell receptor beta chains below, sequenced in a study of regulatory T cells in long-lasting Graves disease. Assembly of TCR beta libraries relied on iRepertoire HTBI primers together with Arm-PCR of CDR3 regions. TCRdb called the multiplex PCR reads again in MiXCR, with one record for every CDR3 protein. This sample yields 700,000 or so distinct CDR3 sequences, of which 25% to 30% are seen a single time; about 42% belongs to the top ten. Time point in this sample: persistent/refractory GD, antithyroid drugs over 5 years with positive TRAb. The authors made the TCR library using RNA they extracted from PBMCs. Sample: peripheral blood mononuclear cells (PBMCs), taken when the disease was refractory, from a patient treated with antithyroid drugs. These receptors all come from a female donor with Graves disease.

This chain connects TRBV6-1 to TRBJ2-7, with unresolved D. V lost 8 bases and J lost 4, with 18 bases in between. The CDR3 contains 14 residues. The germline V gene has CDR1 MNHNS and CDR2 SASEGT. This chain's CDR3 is CASAEFDIVYEQYF. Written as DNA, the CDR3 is TGTGCCAGCGCCGAATTTGACATTGTGTACGAGCAGTACTTC.

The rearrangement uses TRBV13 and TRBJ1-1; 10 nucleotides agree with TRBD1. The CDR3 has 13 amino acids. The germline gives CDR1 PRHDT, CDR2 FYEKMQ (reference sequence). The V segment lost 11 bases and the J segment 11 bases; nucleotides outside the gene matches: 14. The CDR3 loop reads CAGTPTGGGGAFF. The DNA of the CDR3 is TGTGCCGGCACCCCGACAGGGGGCGGGGGGGCTTTCTTT.

The CDR3 nucleotides are TGTGCCAGCCGAAAGAACTTACAGGGTACCTACGAGCAGTACTTC. Translated: CASRKNLQGTYEQYF. This chain joins TRBV6-2 or TRBV6-3 and TRBJ2-7; the D gene is possibly TRBD1 (6 bases). The CDR3 runs 15 residues. Trimming took 8 bases from V and 2 from J, leaving 19 bases between them. The germline gives CDR1 MNHEY, CDR2 SVGEGT.

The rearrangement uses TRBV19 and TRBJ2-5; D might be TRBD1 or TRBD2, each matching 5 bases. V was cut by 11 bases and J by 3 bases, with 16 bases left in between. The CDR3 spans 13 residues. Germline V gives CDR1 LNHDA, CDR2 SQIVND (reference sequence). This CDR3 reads CAASVGREETQYF. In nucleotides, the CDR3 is TGTGCCGCCTCCGTGGGGCGGGAAGAGACCCAGTACTTC.

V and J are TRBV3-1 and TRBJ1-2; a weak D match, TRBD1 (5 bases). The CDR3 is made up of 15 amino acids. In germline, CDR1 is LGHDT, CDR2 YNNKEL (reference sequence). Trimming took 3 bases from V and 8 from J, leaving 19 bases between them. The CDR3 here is CASSQSYGRDGGYTF. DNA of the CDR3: TGTGCCAGCAGCCAGAGCTATGGCAGGGACGGAGGCTACACCTTC.

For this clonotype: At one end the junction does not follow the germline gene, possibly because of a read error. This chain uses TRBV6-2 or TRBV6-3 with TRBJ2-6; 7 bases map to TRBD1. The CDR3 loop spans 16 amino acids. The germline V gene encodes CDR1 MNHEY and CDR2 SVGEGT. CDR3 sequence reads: CASIGTVDSGANVMTF. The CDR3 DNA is TGTGCCAGCATTGGGACAGTCGACTCTGGGGCCAACGTCATGACTTTC.

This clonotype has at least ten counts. Here the CDR3 DNA reads TGTGCCAGCAGTTTATCTCGGGGCTATGGCTACACCTTC. It specifies CASSLSRGYGYTF. This chain uses TRBV27 with TRBJ1-2, with D hard to call. CDR1 MNHEY and CDR2 SMNVEV come from the germline V gene (reference sequence). Between the trimmed V and J ends, which lost 0 bases and 4 bases, there was a span of 6 bases. The CDR3 sequence is 13 residues long.

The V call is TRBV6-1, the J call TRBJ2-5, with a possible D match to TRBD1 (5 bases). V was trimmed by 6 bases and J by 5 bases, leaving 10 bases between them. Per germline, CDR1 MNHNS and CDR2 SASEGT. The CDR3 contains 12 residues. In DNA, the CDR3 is TGTGCCAGCAGACATCGACAGGAGACCCAGTACTTC. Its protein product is CASRHRQETQYF.

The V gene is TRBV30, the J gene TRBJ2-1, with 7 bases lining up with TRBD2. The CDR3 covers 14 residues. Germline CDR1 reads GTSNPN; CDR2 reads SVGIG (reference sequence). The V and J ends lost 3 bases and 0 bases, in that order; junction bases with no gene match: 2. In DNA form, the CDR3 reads TGTGCCTGGAGAGCGGGATTCTCCTACAATGAGCAGTTCTTC. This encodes CAWRAGFSYNEQFF.

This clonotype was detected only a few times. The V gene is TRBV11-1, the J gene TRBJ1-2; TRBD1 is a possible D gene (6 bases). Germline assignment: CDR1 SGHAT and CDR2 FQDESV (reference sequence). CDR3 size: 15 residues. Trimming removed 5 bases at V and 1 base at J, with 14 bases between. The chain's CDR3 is CASSEWDKHNYGYTF. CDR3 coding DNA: TGTGCCAGCAGCGAATGGGACAAACATAACTATGGCTACACCTTC.

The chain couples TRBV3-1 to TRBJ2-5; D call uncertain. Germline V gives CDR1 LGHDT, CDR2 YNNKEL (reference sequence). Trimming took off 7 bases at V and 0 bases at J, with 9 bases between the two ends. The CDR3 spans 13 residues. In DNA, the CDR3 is TGTGCCAGCAAATCAGACTACCAAGAGACCCAGTACTTC. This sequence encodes CASKSDYQETQYF.

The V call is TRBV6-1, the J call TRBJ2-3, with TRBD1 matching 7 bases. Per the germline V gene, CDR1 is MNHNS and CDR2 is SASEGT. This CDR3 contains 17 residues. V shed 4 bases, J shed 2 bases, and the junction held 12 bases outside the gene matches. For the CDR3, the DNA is TGTGCCAGCAGTGCCTCTACCGGGACAGCCTACACAGATACGCAGTATTTT. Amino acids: CASSASTGTAYTDTQYF.

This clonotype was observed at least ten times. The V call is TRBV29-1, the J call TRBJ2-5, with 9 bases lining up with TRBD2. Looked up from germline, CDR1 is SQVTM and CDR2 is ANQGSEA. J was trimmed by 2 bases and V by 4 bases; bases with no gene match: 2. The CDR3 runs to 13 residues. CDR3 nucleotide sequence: TGCAGCGTTGTCCTAGCGGGGCAAGAGACCCAGTACTTC. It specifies CSVVLAGQETQYF. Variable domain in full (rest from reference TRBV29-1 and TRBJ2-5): SAVISQKPSRDICQRGTSLTIQCQVDSQVTMMFWYRQQPGQSLTLIATANQGSEATYESGFVIDKFPISRPNLTFSTLTVSNMSPEDSSIYLCSVVLAGQETQYFGPGTRLLVL.

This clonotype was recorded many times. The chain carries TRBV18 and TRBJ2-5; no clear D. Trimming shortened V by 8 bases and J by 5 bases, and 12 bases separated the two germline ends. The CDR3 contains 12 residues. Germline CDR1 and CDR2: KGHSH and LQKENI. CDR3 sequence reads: CASSPLGETQYF. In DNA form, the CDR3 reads TGTGCCAGCAGCCCCCTTGGGGAGACCCAGTACTTC. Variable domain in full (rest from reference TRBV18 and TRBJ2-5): NAGVMQNPRHLVRRRGQEARLRCSPMKGHSHVYWYRQLPEEGLKFMVYLQKENIIDESGMPKERFSAEFPKEGPSILRIQQVVRGDSAAYFCASSPLGETQYFGPGTRLLVL.

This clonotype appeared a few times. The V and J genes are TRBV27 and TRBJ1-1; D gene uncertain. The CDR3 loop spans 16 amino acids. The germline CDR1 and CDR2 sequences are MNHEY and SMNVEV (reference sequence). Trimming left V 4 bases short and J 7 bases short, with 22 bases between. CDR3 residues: CASSSTPTVTIGEAFF. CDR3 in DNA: TGTGCCAGCAGTTCTACCCCCACAGTGACGATTGGTGAAGCTTTCTTT.

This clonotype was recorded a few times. DNA for the CDR3: TGCAGTGCTAGGTCGGGAGGGGTGGGTAAGACCCAGTACTTC. The encoded protein is CSARSGGVGKTQYF. The gene calls are TRBV20-1 and TRBJ2-5; TRBD2 aligns across 8 bases. V shed 3 bases and J 6 bases; nucleotides not matched to a gene: 9. The germline CDR1 and CDR2 sequences are DFQATT and SNEGSKA (reference sequence). CDR3 length equals 14 residues.

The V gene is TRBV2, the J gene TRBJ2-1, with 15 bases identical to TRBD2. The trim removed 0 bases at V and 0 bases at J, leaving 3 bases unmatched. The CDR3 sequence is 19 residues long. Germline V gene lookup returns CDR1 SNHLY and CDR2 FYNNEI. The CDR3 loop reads CASSEAGTSGRSSYNEQFF. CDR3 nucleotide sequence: TGTGCCAGCAGTGAAGCCGGGACTAGCGGGAGGAGCTCCTACAATGAGCAGTTCTTC.

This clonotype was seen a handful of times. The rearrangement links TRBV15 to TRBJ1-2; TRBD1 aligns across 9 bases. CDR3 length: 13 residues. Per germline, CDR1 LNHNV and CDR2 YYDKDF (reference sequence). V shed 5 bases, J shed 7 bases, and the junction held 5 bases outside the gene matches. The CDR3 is CATSVRTGVGYTF. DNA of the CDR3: TGTGCCACCAGCGTTCGGACAGGGGTTGGCTACACCTTC.

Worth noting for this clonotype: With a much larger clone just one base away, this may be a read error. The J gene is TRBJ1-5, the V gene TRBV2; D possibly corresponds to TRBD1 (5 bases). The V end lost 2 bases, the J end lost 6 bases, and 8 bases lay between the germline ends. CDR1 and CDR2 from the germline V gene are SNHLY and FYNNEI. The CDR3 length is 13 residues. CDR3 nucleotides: TGTGCCAGCAGTGAAAAGGGGAGTCAGCCCCAGCATTTT. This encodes CASSEKGSQPQHF.

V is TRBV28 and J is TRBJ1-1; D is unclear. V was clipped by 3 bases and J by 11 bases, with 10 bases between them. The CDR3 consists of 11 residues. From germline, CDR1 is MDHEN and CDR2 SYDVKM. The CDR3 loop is CASSFSRWAFF. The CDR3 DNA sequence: TGTGCCAGCAGTTTCTCACGGTGGGCTTTCTTT.

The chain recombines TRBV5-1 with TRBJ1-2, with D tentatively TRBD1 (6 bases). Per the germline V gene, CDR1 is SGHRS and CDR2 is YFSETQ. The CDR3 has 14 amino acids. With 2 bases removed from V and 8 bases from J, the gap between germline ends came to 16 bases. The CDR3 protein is CASSFRQASRGYTF. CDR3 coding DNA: TGCGCCAGCAGCTTTAGACAGGCCAGCAGGGGCTACACCTTC.

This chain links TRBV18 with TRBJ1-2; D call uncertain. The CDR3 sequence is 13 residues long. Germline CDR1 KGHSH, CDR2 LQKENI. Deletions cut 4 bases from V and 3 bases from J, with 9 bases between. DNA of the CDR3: TGTGCCAGCTCACGTCCCGTTGACTATGGCTACACCTTC. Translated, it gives CASSRPVDYGYTF.

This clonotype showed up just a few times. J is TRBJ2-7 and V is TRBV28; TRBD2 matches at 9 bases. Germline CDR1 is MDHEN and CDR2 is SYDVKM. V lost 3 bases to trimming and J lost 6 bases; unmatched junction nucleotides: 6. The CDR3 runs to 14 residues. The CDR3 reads CASSFLGGRGEQYF. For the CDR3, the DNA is TGTGCCAGCAGTTTTTTAGGCGGGAGGGGCGAGCAGTACTTC.

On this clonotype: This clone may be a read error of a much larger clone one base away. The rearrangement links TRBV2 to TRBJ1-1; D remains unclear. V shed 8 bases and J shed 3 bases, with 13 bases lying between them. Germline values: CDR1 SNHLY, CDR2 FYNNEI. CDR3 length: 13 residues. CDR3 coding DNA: TGTGCCAGCGTTAACACAAGGCACACTGAAGCTTTCTTT. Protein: CASVNTRHTEAFF. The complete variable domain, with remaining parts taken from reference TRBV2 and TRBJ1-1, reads EPEVTQTPSHQVTQMGQEVILRCVPISNHLYFYWYRQILGQKVEFLVSFYNNEISEKSEIFDDQFSVERPDGSNFTLKIRSTKLEDSAMYFCASVNTRHTEAFFGQGTRLTVV.

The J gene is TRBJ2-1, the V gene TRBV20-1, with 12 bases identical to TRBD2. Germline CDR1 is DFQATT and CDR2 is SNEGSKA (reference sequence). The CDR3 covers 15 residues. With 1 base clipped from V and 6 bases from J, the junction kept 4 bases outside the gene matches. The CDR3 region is CSARVASGRGNEQFF. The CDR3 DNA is TGCAGTGCTAGAGTGGCTAGCGGGAGGGGCAATGAGCAGTTCTTC.

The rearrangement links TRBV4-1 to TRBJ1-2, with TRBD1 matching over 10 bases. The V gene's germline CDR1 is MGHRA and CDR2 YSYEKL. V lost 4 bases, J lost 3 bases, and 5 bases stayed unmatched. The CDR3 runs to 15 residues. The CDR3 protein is CASSRLTGGDYGYTF. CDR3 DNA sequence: TGCGCCAGCAGCCGACTGACAGGGGGCGACTATGGCTACACCTTC.

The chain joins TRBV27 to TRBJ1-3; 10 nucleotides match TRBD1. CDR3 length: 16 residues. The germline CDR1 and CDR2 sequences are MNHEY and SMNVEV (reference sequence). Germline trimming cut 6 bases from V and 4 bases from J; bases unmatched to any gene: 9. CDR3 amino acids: CASSIEGQGHGNTIYF. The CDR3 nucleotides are TGTGCCAGCAGCATAGAGGGACAGGGGCACGGAAACACCATATATTTT.

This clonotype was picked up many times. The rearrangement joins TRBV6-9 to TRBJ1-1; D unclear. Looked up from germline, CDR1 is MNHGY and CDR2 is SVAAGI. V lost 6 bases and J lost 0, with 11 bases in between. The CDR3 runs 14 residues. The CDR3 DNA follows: TGTGCCAGCAGCTCCAGGACTTTGAACACTGAAGCTTTCTTT. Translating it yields CASSSRTLNTEAFF.

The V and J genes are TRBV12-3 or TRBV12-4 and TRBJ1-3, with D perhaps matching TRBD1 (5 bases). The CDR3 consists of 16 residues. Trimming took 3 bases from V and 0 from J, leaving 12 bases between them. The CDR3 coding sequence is TGTGCCAGCAGTTTGGCGGGGGTCTTCTCTGGAAACACCATATATTTT. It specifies CASSLAGVFSGNTIYF.

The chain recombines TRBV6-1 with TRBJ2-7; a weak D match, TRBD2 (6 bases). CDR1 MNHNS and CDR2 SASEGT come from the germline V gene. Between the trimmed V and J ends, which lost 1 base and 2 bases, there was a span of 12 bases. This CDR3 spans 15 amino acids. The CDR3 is CASSEGRGAAYEQYF. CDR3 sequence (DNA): TGTGCCAGCAGTGAAGGTCGCGGGGCCGCCTACGAGCAGTACTTC.